Listed below are T cell receptor beta chains from one sample, sequenced in a study of somatic mutations in cytotoxic T cells in rheumatoid arthritis. The protocol was immunoSEQ multiplex PCR, while the TCRdb copy is restricted to in-frame clones and leaves out a portion. The sample has 20,000 to 25,000 clones, 85% to 90% seen once. The sample was CD8+ T cells sorted from blood. All receptors derive from a woman between 50 and 59 years old in good health. Each CDR3 is given with its conserved first and last residue.

V,CDR3
TRBV4-2,CASSQDPGQGSDTQYF
TRBV14,CASSQDLDRPTKETQYF
TRBV27,CASSLFESGELFF
TRBV27,CASSFLGTGGAGAGYTF
TRBV14,CASSQDLIGTGFYEQYF
TRBV9,CASSVGGQGMNTEAFF
TRBV27,CASSHGTSGGLNTGELFF
TRBV4-3,CASSQTAGTYNEQFF
TRBV25-1,CASKRGYEAFF
TRBV5-6,CASSSFMNTEAFF
TRBV11-2,CASSLLPSRSGNTIYF
TRBV5-1,CASSLALAGGNQETQYF
TRBV7-2,CASSLWDYGYTF
TRBV9,CASSVDPGAYEQYF
TRBV6-1,CASRRQGAMNAEAFF
TRBV28,CASSNRARNTEAFF
TRBV27,CASSLAGTGSYEQYF
TRBV6-4,CASSDGTSGVDTQYF
TRBV18,CASSLEPLGADTQYF
TRBV25-1,CASSEFGGANYGYTF
TRBV19,CASSSAGSNEKLFF
TRBV7-2,CASSPPGRDRIDTDTQYF
TRBV5-1,CASNLMDRADYNEQFF
TRBV6-5,CASSYSGVNTEAFF
TRBV27,CASSILSSGTEAFF
TRBV19,CATNLPPLHF
TRBV7-2,CASSQHPADTQYF
TRBV6-5,CASSYGVGTQPQHF
TRBV5-4,CASSLGPLAGAISTDTQYF